This TCR beta chain comes out of a study of blood T cell repertoires in COVID-19. This clone was picked up a small number of times. The CDR3 runs to 17 residues. CDR1 KGHSH and CDR2 LQKENI come from the germline V gene. Trimming left V 1 base short and J 1 base short, with 14 bases between. This table comes from immunoSEQ multiplex PCR, and its TCRdb copy is limited to in-frame clones, with some not included. The data show roughly 38,000 clones, 74% seen once. The sequencing sample was made of peripheral blood. This TCR was sampled from a man between 65 and 85 years old with COVID-19, enrolled during active disease. This chain links TRBV18 with TRBJ1-5; D is possibly TRBD1 (5 bases). The CDR3, as DNA: TGTGCCAGCTCACCACTTCCTCCAGGGAACAGCAATCAGCCCCAGCATTTT. Amino acid sequence: CASSPLPPGNSNQPQHF.